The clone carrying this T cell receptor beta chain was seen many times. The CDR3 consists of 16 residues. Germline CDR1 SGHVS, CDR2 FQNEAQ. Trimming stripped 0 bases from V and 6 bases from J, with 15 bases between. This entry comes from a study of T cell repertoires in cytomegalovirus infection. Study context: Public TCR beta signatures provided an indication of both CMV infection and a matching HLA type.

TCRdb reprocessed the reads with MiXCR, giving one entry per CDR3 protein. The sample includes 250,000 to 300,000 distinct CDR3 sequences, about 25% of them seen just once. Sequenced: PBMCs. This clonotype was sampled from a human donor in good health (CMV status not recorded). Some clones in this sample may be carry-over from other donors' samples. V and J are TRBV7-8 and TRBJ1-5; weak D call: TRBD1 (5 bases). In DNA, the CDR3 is TGTGCCAGCAGCTTAGCCGGTCTTCAGGGCGGTCAGCCCCAGCATTTT. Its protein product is CASSLAGLQGGQPQHF.